The 26 T cell receptor beta chains presented below share a single source sample, sequenced in a study of T-cell memory formation after mild COVID-19. TCRdb used MiXCR to reprocess the 5' RACE reads, holding one entry per CDR3 protein. The table lists roughly 600,000 distinct CDR3 sequences, more than 15% of them singletons. The specimen sequenced was PBMCs or a T cell subset sorted from them (not recorded which). Receptor source: an adult woman who had mild COVID-19 (a few samples of this study predate the infection). Cell type and time point are not known.

This clonotype was seen many times. The J gene is TRBJ2-1, the V gene TRBV6-5; 13 bases map to TRBD2. CDR1 MNHEY and CDR2 SVGAGI come from the germline V gene. The J segment lost 9 bases and the V segment lost 5 bases, leaving 19 bases of the junction unmatched. The CDR3 loop spans 19 amino acids. The CDR3 is CASSPTFRGGTSGAGEQFF. The CDR3 DNA follows: TGTGCCAGCAGTCCCACGTTTCGGGGAGGGACTAGCGGGGCGGGTGAGCAGTTCTTC.

CDR3 region: CASSVQGPHTDTQYF. In nucleotides, the CDR3 is TGTGCCAGCAGCGTACAGGGCCCCCACACAGATACGCAGTATTTT. This sequence joins TRBV9 and TRBJ2-3, with D tentatively TRBD1 (5 bases). The V gene lost 1 base and the J gene lost 2 bases, with 11 bases spanning the gap. Looked up from germline, CDR1 is SGDLS and CDR2 is YYNGEE. CDR3 length: 15 residues. Filled out from reference TRBV9 and TRBJ2-3, the complete variable domain reads DSGVTQTPKHLITATGQRVTLRCSPRSGDLSVYWYQQSLDQGLQFLIQYYNGEERAKGNILERFSAQQFPDLHSELNLSSLELGDSALYFCASSVQGPHTDTQYFGPGTRLTVL.

This clonotype was recorded a few times. The chain is built from TRBV24-1 and TRBJ2-1, with D unresolved. Trimming cost V 5 bases and J 0 bases, with 13 bases left between them. This CDR3 contains 16 residues. Looked up from germline, CDR1 is KGHDR and CDR2 is SFDVKD. Written as DNA, the CDR3 is TGTGCCACCAGTGGGAAGGAACGAAACTCCTACAATGAGCAGTTCTTC. Translating it yields CATSGKERNSYNEQFF.

This clonotype was seen only a few times. The chain couples TRBV18 to TRBJ1-1; weak D call: TRBD1 (6 bases). The CDR3 spans 14 residues. The V and J ends lost 5 bases and 1 base respectively, with 11 bases between them. CDR1 is KGHSH, CDR2 LQKENI, per germline. The CDR3 DNA follows: TGTGCCAGCTCATCGGACAGCACGAACACTGAAGCTTTCTTT. It specifies CASSSDSTNTEAFF.

The chain has TRBV5-1 and TRBJ2-5; D perhaps matches TRBD2 (5 bases). V lost 1 base to trimming and J lost 1 base, with 8 bases between them. Germline V CDR1 and CDR2: SGHRS, YFSETQ. The CDR3 is 14 amino acids. CDR3 bases: TGCGCCAGCAGCTTGTCCCTAGCCCAAGAGACCCAGTACTTC. Translation gives CASSLSLAQETQYF.

This clonotype was observed a few times. This chain connects TRBV12-3 or TRBV12-4 to TRBJ1-2, with 9 bases lining up with TRBD1. After removal of 7 bases from V and 4 bases from J, the junction contained 4 bases not matched to a gene. CDR3 length equals 13 residues. CDR3 in DNA: TGTGCCAGCACCAGACAGGGGGTCTATGGCTACACCTTC. It translates to CASTRQGVYGYTF.

This clonotype was observed many times. V and J are TRBV7-2 and TRBJ2-7; tentative D call: TRBD1 (5 bases). The ends were cut back, 7 bases at V and 0 bases at J, with 13 bases in the middle. This CDR3 has 14 residues. Germline V gives CDR1 SGHTA, CDR2 FQGNSA. The CDR3 bases are TGTGCCAGCACTAATAACAGGAACTCCTACGAGCAGTACTTC. Translating it yields CASTNNRNSYEQYF.

This chain uses TRBV12-3 or TRBV12-4 with TRBJ2-7; 8 bases map to TRBD2. The V and J ends lost 1 base and 5 bases, in that order; junction bases with no gene match: 4. The CDR3 consists of 14 residues. The CDR3 DNA follows: TGTGCCAGCAGTTTAGGGGGGACTAGTAACGAGCAGTACTTC. Amino acid sequence: CASSLGGTSNEQYF.

The V call is TRBV4-1, the J call TRBJ2-2; 7 bases are a match to TRBD1. There are 14 residues in the CDR3. V trimming: 2 bases; J trimming: 6 bases; junction bases outside the gene matches: 3. From germline, CDR1 is MGHRA and CDR2 YSYEKL. CDR3 nucleotide sequence: TGCGCCAGCAGCCAAACACAGGGGCCCGGGGAGCTGTTTTTT. Protein product: CASSQTQGPGELFF.

This clonotype has a handful of counts. This rearrangement joins TRBV25-1 to TRBJ2-5; 10 bases are shared with TRBD1. The length of the CDR3 is 15 residues. The J segment lost 7 bases and the V segment lost 1 base, leaving 6 bases of the junction unmatched. CDR1 MGHDK and CDR2 SYGVNS come from the germline V gene. CDR3 in DNA: TGTGCCAGCAGTGAATCCGGGACAGGGGTATGGACCCAGTACTTC. Protein product: CASSESGTGVWTQYF. Full variable domain (missing parts from reference TRBV25-1 and TRBJ2-5): EADIYQTPRYLVIGTGKKITLECSQTMGHDKMYWYQQDPGMELHLIHYSYGVNSTEKGDLSSESTVSRIRTEHFPLTLESARPSHTSQYLCASSESGTGVWTQYFGPGTRLLVL.

This clonotype came up many times. The CDR3 spells CASTRTSGSLVTNNEQFF. The DNA for the CDR3 is TGTGCCAGCACCCGGACTAGCGGGAGCCTGGTGACAAACAATGAGCAGTTCTTC. V gene TRBV27 combines with J gene TRBJ2-1, with 13 bases identical to TRBD2. Germline lookup yields CDR1 MNHEY and CDR2 SMNVEV (reference sequence). This CDR3 is 18 amino acids long. Trimming cost V 7 bases and J 5 bases; bases outside gene matches: 14.

This clonotype was found a few times. The rearrangement links TRBV7-9 to TRBJ2-6; D remains ambiguous. The CDR3 is 16 amino acids. Looked up from germline, CDR1 is SEHNR and CDR2 is FQNEAQ (reference sequence). V lost 1 base and J 0 bases, leaving 7 bases between the germline ends. In DNA form, the CDR3 reads TGTGCCAGCAGCTTAGATGTCGGCTCTGGGGCCAACGTCCTGACTTTC. Translation: CASSLDVGSGANVLTF.

This clonotype has more than one count but fewer than ten. The chain couples TRBV7-8 to TRBJ2-7; maybe TRBD1 (5 bases). CDR1 is SGHVS, CDR2 FQNEAQ, per germline. V gave up 0 bases and J gave up 2 bases, with 20 bases separating them. This CDR3 is 18 amino acids long. This CDR3 is CASSLARGRALKPYEQYF. CDR3 bases: TGTGCCAGCAGCTTAGCGCGCGGCAGGGCCTTAAAACCCTACGAGCAGTACTTC.

J is TRBJ2-1 and V is TRBV10-3, with D perhaps TRBD1 (5 bases). The CDR3 runs to 15 residues. CDR1 and CDR2 from the germline V gene are ENHRY and SYGVKD. V was shortened by 4 bases and J by 0 bases, with 10 bases between the two germline ends. CDR3 in amino acids: CAISADSLSYNEQFF. CDR3 nucleotide sequence: TGTGCCATCAGTGCCGACAGTCTCTCCTACAATGAGCAGTTCTTC.

The chain has TRBV12-3 or TRBV12-4 and TRBJ2-7; either TRBD1 or TRBD2 may fit D (6 bases each). The CDR3 has 14 amino acids. Trimming left V 4 bases short and J 5 bases short, with 15 bases between. CDR3 amino acids: CASSWRAGAHEQYF. CDR3 coding DNA: TGTGCCAGCAGTTGGAGGGCAGGGGCCCACGAGCAGTACTTC.

This sequence joins TRBV15 and TRBJ1-1, with a weak D call TRBD1 (5 bases). This CDR3 contains 13 residues. Germline CDR1 is LNHNV and CDR2 is YYDKDF (reference sequence). The germline V and J ends were trimmed by 3 bases and 0 bases, with 5 bases remaining between them. The CDR3 region is CATSRGVNTEAFF. CDR3 sequence (DNA): TGTGCCACCAGCAGGGGGGTGAACACTGAAGCTTTCTTT.

This clonotype occurred a few times. This chain links TRBV27 with TRBJ1-5, with 7 bases identical to TRBD1. After removal of 1 base from V and 6 bases from J, the junction contained 6 bases not matched to a gene. Germline loops: CDR1 MNHEY, CDR2 SMNVEV (reference sequence). The length of the CDR3 is 15 residues. The CDR3 loop is CASSLYGQEGQPQHF. Here the CDR3 DNA reads TGTGCCAGCAGTTTATACGGACAGGAAGGTCAGCCCCAGCATTTT.

This rearrangement joins TRBV3-1 to TRBJ2-3; 7 bases agree with TRBD2. There are 14 residues in the CDR3. CDR1 is LGHDT, CDR2 YNNKEL, per germline (reference sequence). The J segment lost 1 base and the V segment lost 7 bases, leaving 5 bases of the junction unmatched. DNA of the CDR3: TGTGCCAGCAACGTGGCGGGAGGCACAGATACGCAGTATTTT. This encodes CASNVAGGTDTQYF.

The chain is built from TRBV24-1 and TRBJ2-1, with 8 bases that match TRBD2. The trim removed 0 bases at V and 4 bases at J, leaving 7 bases unmatched. CDR1 KGHDR and CDR2 SFDVKD come from the germline V gene. The CDR3 sequence is 17 residues long. CDR3 protein: CATSDLHTSGGYNEQFF. DNA of the CDR3: TGTGCCACCAGTGATTTGCATACTAGCGGAGGTTACAATGAGCAGTTCTTC.

The chain is built from TRBV5-1 and TRBJ2-3, with D possibly being TRBD1 or TRBD2 (6 bases each). The CDR3 loop spans 15 amino acids. Germline assignment: CDR1 SGHRS and CDR2 YFSETQ. The CDR3: CAEPGPGAFPDTQYF. As DNA, the CDR3 is TGCGCAGAACCGGGCCCGGGGGCATTTCCAGATACGCAGTATTTT.

The chain uses TRBV12-3 or TRBV12-4 and TRBJ2-3; TRBD1 might be the D (5 bases). With 6 bases removed from V and 5 bases from J, the gap between germline ends came to 15 bases. This CDR3 comprises 14 residues. CDR3 in amino acids: CASRKGQGKDTQYF. The DNA of the CDR3 is TGTGCCAGCAGGAAAGGCCAGGGTAAAGATACGCAGTATTTT.

The chain carries TRBV7-9 and TRBJ1-5; 7 bases fit TRBD1. This CDR3 spans 13 amino acids. Germline V CDR1 and CDR2: SEHNR, FQNEAQ (reference sequence). J was trimmed by 5 bases and V by 5 bases; bases with no gene match: 3. This chain's CDR3 is CASSLGQYQPQHF. The DNA for the CDR3 is TGTGCCAGCAGCCTGGGACAGTATCAGCCCCAGCATTTT. The full variable domain, completed using reference TRBV7-9 and TRBJ1-5, is DTGVSQNPRHKITKRGQNVTFRCDPISEHNRLYWYRQTLGQGPEFLTYFQNEAQLEKSRLLSDRFSAERPKGSFSTLEIQRTEQGDSAMYLCASSLGQYQPQHFGDGTRLSIL.

This clonotype was found a few times. This chain links TRBV5-1 with TRBJ2-5; D not resolved. Germline V CDR1 and CDR2: SGHRS, YFSETQ. The V end lost 6 bases, the J end lost 3 bases, and 15 bases lay between the germline ends. The CDR3 length is 14 residues. For the CDR3, the DNA is TGCGCCAGCACGGTATCTCTGGGTGAAGAGACCCAGTACTTC. This encodes CASTVSLGEETQYF.

This clonotype showed up just a few times. The V call is TRBV19, the J call TRBJ1-1, with TRBD1 matching over 8 bases. This CDR3 has 14 residues. The V and J ends lost 6 bases and 4 bases, in that order; junction bases with no gene match: 7. Germline V gene sequence: CDR1 LNHDA, CDR2 SQIVND (reference sequence). The CDR3 bases are TGTGCCAGTAGGGGCCCTACAGGGGGCACTGAAGCTTTCTTT. Amino acid sequence: CASRGPTGGTEAFF.

A few counts support this clonotype. This rearrangement joins TRBV30 to TRBJ1-4, with D uncertain. The CDR3 is made up of 15 amino acids. V lost 3 bases to trimming and J lost 1 base, with 12 bases between them. Germline-derived CDR1 and CDR2 are GTSNPN and SVGIG (reference sequence). CDR3 sequence (DNA): TGTGCCTGGAGCGGTAACAAGATAACTAATGAAAAACTGTTTTTT. Translation: CAWSGNKITNEKLFF.

The V and J genes are TRBV6-1 and TRBJ1-1; tentatively, D is TRBD1 (6 bases). CDR3 length: 16 residues. Germline-derived CDR1 and CDR2 are MNHNS and SASEGT. V lost 5 bases to trimming and J lost 2 bases, with 18 bases between them. The CDR3 loop is CASSPKWGGANTEAFF. As DNA, the CDR3 is TGTGCCAGCAGTCCTAAATGGGGGGGGGCAAACACTGAAGCTTTCTTT.